Below are 5 T cell receptor beta chains sequenced from a single sample in a study of blood T cell repertoires in COVID-19. Clones were sequenced by immunoSEQ multiplex PCR, and TCRdb holds only the in-frame ones, with some missing. The table includes some 70,000 clones, approximately 90% detected once. The sequencing input was peripheral blood. All receptors derive from a human donor in a cohort sampled during active COVID-19.

This chain connects TRBV27 to TRBJ2-7; TRBD2 might be the D (5 bases). This CDR3 is 18 amino acids long. CDR1 and CDR2 (germline): MNHEY, SMNVEV (reference sequence). Deletions cut 5 bases from V and 3 bases from J, with 26 bases between. CDR3 residues: CASSPWLGAEVIGYEQYF. The DNA of the CDR3 is TGTGCCAGCAGTCCCTGGCTCGGAGCGGAGGTAATTGGCTACGAGCAGTACTTC.

This CDR3 is CASSGGGYTDTQYF. CDR3 DNA: TGTGCCAGCAGTGGGGGGGGATACACAGATACGCAGTATTTT. The V and J genes are TRBV11-2 and TRBJ2-3; 7 bases fit TRBD2. The CDR3 runs to 14 residues. The V gene end was trimmed by 6 bases and the J gene end by 2 bases; junction bases not matched to a gene: 5. CDR1 and CDR2 from the germline V gene are SGHAT and FQNNGV.

The V gene is TRBV5-1, the J gene TRBJ1-5; no clear D gene. Looked up from germline, CDR1 is SGHRS and CDR2 is YFSETQ. This CDR3 has 17 residues. V shed 3 bases and J shed 4 bases, with 20 bases lying between them. The CDR3 DNA sequence: TGCGCCAGCAGCTCCGGGGAGGGATGGTACGAAAATCAGCCCCAGCATTTT. Translated, it gives CASSSGEGWYENQPQHF.

This sequence joins TRBV27 and TRBJ2-1, with 7 bases aligning to TRBD2. The germline V gene has CDR1 MNHEY and CDR2 SMNVEV (reference sequence). CDR3 length: 14 residues. Germline trimming cut 2 bases from V and 6 bases from J; bases unmatched to any gene: 4. The CDR3 region is CASSLRGVGNEQFF. CDR3 bases: TGTGCCAGCAGTTTACGGGGGGTCGGCAATGAGCAGTTCTTC.

The chain uses TRBV7-2 and TRBJ1-1, with D possibly being TRBD1 (6 bases). V was cut by 5 bases and J by 4 bases, with 14 bases left in between. Per the germline V gene, CDR1 is SGHTA and CDR2 is FQGNSA. This CDR3 is built from 14 residues. CDR3 region: CASSPQGSGTEAFF. The CDR3 bases are TGTGCCAGCAGCCCCCAGGGGTCCGGCACTGAAGCTTTCTTT.